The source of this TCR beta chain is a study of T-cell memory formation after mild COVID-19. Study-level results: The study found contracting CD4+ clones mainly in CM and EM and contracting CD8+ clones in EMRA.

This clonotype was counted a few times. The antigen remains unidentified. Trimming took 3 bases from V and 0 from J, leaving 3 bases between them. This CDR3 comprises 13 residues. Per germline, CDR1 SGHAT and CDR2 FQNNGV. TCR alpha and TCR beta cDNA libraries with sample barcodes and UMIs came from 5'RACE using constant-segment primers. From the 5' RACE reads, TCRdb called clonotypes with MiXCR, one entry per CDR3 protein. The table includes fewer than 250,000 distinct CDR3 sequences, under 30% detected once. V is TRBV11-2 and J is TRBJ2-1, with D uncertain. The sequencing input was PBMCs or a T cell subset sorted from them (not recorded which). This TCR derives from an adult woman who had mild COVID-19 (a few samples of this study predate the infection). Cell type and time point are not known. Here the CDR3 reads CASSFFSYNEQFF. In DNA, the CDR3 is TGTGCCAGCAGCTTTTTCTCCTACAATGAGCAGTTCTTC.